This record concerns one T cell receptor (beta chain) sequence. Other DNA sequences in the sample encode the same CDR3. These data originate in a study of shared clonotypes between healthy human individuals. At the level of the study: Each donor's CD8 memory used one plate, CD8 naive two, each CD4 subset three.

Sequenced by immunoSEQ multiplex PCR; TCRdb stores in-frame clones only, minus some. Here the sample spans about 2.4 million clones, more than 85% being singletons. Germline V CDR1 and CDR2: MNHNS, SASEGT. The CDR3 consists of 13 residues. The V gene lost 2 bases and the J gene lost 2 bases, with 6 bases spanning the gap. The sample taken for sequencing was naive CD4+ T cells from PBMCs. Subset defined: CD45RA+ positively selected. This receptor was identified in a man between 18 and 35 years old in good health. Some clones in this sample may be carry-over from other donors' samples. The V call is TRBV6-1, the J call TRBJ1-2; D gene uncertain. The CDR3 here is CASSENRNYGYTF. The CDR3 nucleotides read TGTGCCAGCAGTGAAAACCGCAACTATGGCTACACCTTC.